One sample yielded the 32 T cell receptor beta chains listed below, sequenced in a study of T cells in Graves' hyperthyroidism and ophthalmopathy. Amplified TCR beta CDR3 regions came from RNA transcripts. The study used the HTBI primer set for a first-round RT-PCR of the TCR CDR3. MiXCR was run by TCRdb on the multiplex PCR reads, yielding one entry per CDR3 protein. Here the sample spans a few hundred thousand distinct CDR3 sequences, 15% to 18% being singletons. Sequences were obtained from blood. These receptors came from a woman in her 30s with Graves' hyperthyroidism.

This clonotype was recorded at least ten times. This rearrangement joins TRBV5-1 to TRBJ2-1; D might be TRBD1 (6 bases). The CDR3 loop spans 13 amino acids. V lost 4 bases, J lost 15 bases, and 20 bases lay in between. Germline CDR1 is SGHRS and CDR2 is YFSETQ. CDR3 DNA sequence: TGCGCCAGCAGCCTCGGGCAGGGGAGTGGTCTGTTCTTC. This translates into CASSLGQGSGLFF.

This clonotype was counted ten times or more. The chain uses TRBV20-1 and TRBJ1-1; D gene unclear. The CDR3 runs 13 residues. V was trimmed by 3 bases and J by 6 bases, leaving 14 bases between them. The germline V gene encodes CDR1 DFQATT and CDR2 SNEGSKA (reference sequence). CDR3 sequence reads: CSARDGNGAEAFF. Written as DNA, the CDR3 is TGCAGTGCTAGGGATGGGAATGGGGCTGAAGCTTTCTTT.

Points on this clonotype: A single base separates this from a much larger clone, so it may be a read error. This chain joins TRBV20-1 and TRBJ2-5, with D perhaps matching TRBD1 or TRBD2 (5 bases each). The ends were cut back, 5 bases at V and 9 bases at J, with 19 bases in the middle. CDR1 is DFQATT, CDR2 SNEGSKA, per germline (reference sequence). The CDR3 is 13 amino acids. The chain's CDR3 is CSAGTTRVEAQYF. In nucleotides, the CDR3 is TGCAGTGCTGGGACCACCAGGGTTGAGGCCCAGTACTTC.

In this sample, this clonotype turned up a few times. V and J are TRBV4-3 and TRBJ2-2; no firm D call. The CDR3 spans 14 residues. The germline CDR1 and CDR2 sequences are LGHNA and YSLEER. V was trimmed by 4 bases and J by 2 bases, leaving 8 bases between them. The CDR3 DNA sequence: TGCGCCAGCAGCCCGGTCTCCAACACCGGGGAGCTGTTTTTT. It is translated as CASSPVSNTGELFF.

This clonotype was observed at least ten times. In nucleotides, the CDR3 is TGTGCCACCAGCAGAGGGACTAGCGGGAGTCTCTACGAGCAGTACTTC. The encoded protein is CATSRGTSGSLYEQYF. J is TRBJ2-7 and V is TRBV15; 13 bases are shared with TRBD2. CDR3 length: 16 residues. CDR1 is LNHNV and CDR2 is YYDKDF in the germline V gene (reference sequence). Trimming removed 1 base from V and 3 bases from J; junction bases left unmatched: 3. Filled out from reference TRBV15 and TRBJ2-7, the complete variable domain reads DAMVIQNPRYQVTQFGKPVTLSCSQTLNHNVMYWYQQKSSQAPKLLFHYYDKDFNNEADTPDNFQSRRPNTSFCFLDIRSPGLGDTAMYLCATSRGTSGSLYEQYFGPGTRLTVT.

This clonotype has ten or more counts. This chain joins TRBV29-1 and TRBJ2-1; D remains ambiguous. The CDR3 totals 10 residues. Trimming stripped 4 bases from V and 7 bases from J, with 5 bases between. CDR1 and CDR2 from the germline V gene are SQVTM and ANQGSEA. DNA for the CDR3: TGCAGCGTTGGTTGGAATGAGCAGTTCTTC. Amino acid sequence: CSVGWNEQFF.

This clonotype was found many times. A junction boundary mismatches the germline segment, possibly from a read error. CDR3 amino acids: CASSSQEYEQYF. The CDR3 bases are TGTGCTAGCAGCTCCCAGGAGTACGAGCAGTACTTC. The J gene is TRBJ2-7, the V gene TRBV7-7, with D unclear. The CDR3 totals 12 residues. The V gene's germline CDR1 is SSHAT and CDR2 FNYEAQ (reference sequence).

The V gene is TRBV12-3 or TRBV12-4, the J gene TRBJ2-5; 13 bases fit TRBD2. The V segment lost 5 bases and the J segment 3 bases; nucleotides outside the gene matches: 12. CDR3 size: 18 residues. CDR3: CASSLQGGGLAGEETQYF. In nucleotides, the CDR3 is TGTGCCAGCAGTCTCCAGGGGGGAGGACTAGCGGGAGAAGAGACCCAGTACTTC.

The gene calls are TRBV19 and TRBJ2-1; 8 nucleotides align to TRBD2. Germline-derived CDR1 and CDR2 are LNHDA and SQIVND (reference sequence). With 5 bases clipped from V and 9 bases from J, the junction kept 18 bases outside the gene matches. This CDR3 is built from 17 residues. Written as DNA, the CDR3 is TGTGCCAGTAGTTATGGTCCGAGCGGGAGTGAGATTGTTGAGCAGTTCTTC. Translating gives CASSYGPSGSEIVEQFF.

This clonotype was counted between two and nine times. The chain carries TRBV7-9 and TRBJ1-2; weak D call: TRBD1 (6 bases). The CDR3 spans 16 residues. The V end lost 1 base, the J end lost 2 bases, and 14 bases lay between the germline ends. From germline, CDR1 is SEHNR and CDR2 FQNEAQ (reference sequence). DNA of the CDR3: TGTGCCAGCAGCTTAGAATATGGGACACTCAACTATGGCTACACCTTC. Its protein is CASSLEYGTLNYGYTF.

This clonotype was counted between two and nine times. The genes are TRBV20-1 and TRBJ2-5; 14 bases line up with TRBD2. The length of the CDR3 is 15 residues. Germline values: CDR1 DFQATT, CDR2 SNEGSKA (reference sequence). Trimming took 5 bases from V and 5 from J; bases not matched to a gene: 7. CDR3 protein: CSADGTSGSWETQYF. The CDR3 DNA is TGCAGTGCTGACGGGACTAGCGGGAGTTGGGAGACCCAGTACTTC.

This clonotype was observed many times. The V gene is TRBV28, the J gene TRBJ1-2, with a weak D call TRBD1 (5 bases). The V end lost 6 bases, the J end lost 0 bases, and 17 bases lay between the germline ends. From germline, CDR1 is MDHEN and CDR2 SYDVKM. This CDR3 contains 16 residues. DNA of the CDR3: TGTGCCAGCAGCCGAGGGGTGATGGGGTCTAACTATGGCTACACCTTC. Translated, it gives CASSRGVMGSNYGYTF.

This clonotype was detected a few times. The chain employs TRBV7-9 and TRBJ2-1, with D maybe TRBD1 (5 bases). Germline V gene sequence: CDR1 SEHNR, CDR2 FQNEAQ (reference sequence). With 0 bases removed from V and 4 bases from J, the gap between germline ends came to 13 bases. The length of the CDR3 is 16 residues. This CDR3 is CASSLARIQAYNEQFF. For the CDR3, the DNA is TGTGCCAGCAGCTTAGCGCGGATACAGGCATACAATGAGCAGTTCTTC.

This clonotype turned up a few times. The chain links TRBV7-9 to TRBJ2-1; 11 nucleotides line up with TRBD2. The germline V gene encodes CDR1 SEHNR and CDR2 FQNEAQ (reference sequence). This CDR3 region has 17 residues. After removal of 2 bases from V and 4 bases from J, the junction contained 7 bases not matched to a gene. In DNA form, the CDR3 reads TGTGCCAGCAGCTTAATCCCGACTAGCGGGATGTACAATGAGCAGTTCTTC. Translation: CASSLIPTSGMYNEQFF.

This clonotype came up many times. This rearrangement joins TRBV20-1 to TRBJ2-5; no clear D. Germline V gives CDR1 DFQATT, CDR2 SNEGSKA (reference sequence). The V end lost 3 bases, the J end lost 1 base, and 3 bases lay between the germline ends. CDR3 length: 11 residues. CDR3 residues: CSARPQETQYF. The CDR3 DNA reads TGCAGTGCTAGGCCCCAAGAGACCCAGTACTTC.

Notes on this clonotype: It may be a read error: a sequence one base away is much more abundant. This sequence joins TRBV11-2 and TRBJ2-7, with TRBD2 matching 10 bases. The V gene end was trimmed by 5 bases and the J gene end by 6 bases; junction bases not matched to a gene: 10. The germline V gene encodes CDR1 SGHAT and CDR2 FQNNGV. The CDR3 extends over 15 amino acids. CDR3 residues: CASSLPPGLATEQYF. The CDR3 nucleotides read TGTGCCAGCAGCCTTCCCCCGGGACTAGCGACCGAGCAGTACTTC.

For this clonotype: It may be a read error: a sequence one base away is much more abundant. This chain joins TRBV12-3 or TRBV12-4 and TRBJ2-2, with D possibly TRBD2 on 6 matching bases. This CDR3 contains 16 residues. The CDR3 DNA is TGTGCCAGCACCGTTCCCGGGACTGCGAACACCGGGGAGCTGGTTTTT. Translated, it gives CASTVPGTANTGELVF.

This clonotype came up a few times. The chain is built from TRBV25-1 and TRBJ2-2, with D perhaps matching TRBD1 (6 bases). The V end lost 6 bases, the J end lost 4 bases, and 12 bases lay between the germline ends. This CDR3 has 14 amino acids. Germline V gene sequence: CDR1 MGHDK, CDR2 SYGVNS. The CDR3 sequence: CASSDGQFTGELFF. As DNA, the CDR3 is TGTGCCAGCAGCGACGGACAGTTCACCGGGGAGCTGTTTTTT.

The chain couples TRBV19 to TRBJ2-7; D is uncertain. The CDR3 consists of 15 residues. V lost 2 bases and J lost 2, with 13 bases in between. CDR1 and CDR2 from the germline V gene are LNHDA and SQIVND (reference sequence). The CDR3 DNA sequence: TGTGCCAGTAGTATAAGCGCAGACTTGGCCTACGAGCAGTACTTC. It encodes CASSISADLAYEQYF.

This clonotype was found a few times. The CDR3 here is CASSILAGAAEQYF. DNA of the CDR3: TGTGCCAGTAGTATCCTAGCGGGAGCCGCCGAGCAGTACTTC. The chain links TRBV19 to TRBJ2-7; 10 positions match TRBD2. With 3 bases clipped from V and 6 bases from J, the junction kept 5 bases outside the gene matches. From germline, CDR1 is LNHDA and CDR2 SQIVND (reference sequence). This CDR3 comprises 14 residues.

The J gene is TRBJ2-3, the V gene TRBV20-1; a weak D match, TRBD1 (5 bases). The CDR3 is made up of 14 amino acids. CDR1 and CDR2 (germline): DFQATT, SNEGSKA (reference sequence). V gave up 0 bases and J gave up 4 bases, with 11 bases separating them. The CDR3 nucleotides read TGCAGTGCTAGAGATATCAGGGTAGCAGATACGCAGTATTTT. Translating it yields CSARDIRVADTQYF.

This clonotype was seen ten or more times. Written as DNA, the CDR3 is TGTGCCAGCAGTTCGGGACAGGGAACCGAAGCTTTCTTT. Encoded protein: CASSSGQGTEAFF. The chain links TRBV7-3 to TRBJ1-1; 9 nucleotides align to TRBD1. CDR3 length equals 13 residues. Germline CDR1 and CDR2: SGHTA and FQGTGA. V trimming: 6 bases; J trimming: 8 bases; junction bases outside the gene matches: 7.

This clonotype was observed many times. This rearrangement joins TRBV7-2 to TRBJ2-5; TRBD2 is a possible D gene (6 bases). CDR1 is SGHTA, CDR2 FQGNSA, per germline. This CDR3 is built from 16 residues. Trimming cost V 4 bases and J 1 base, with 16 bases left between them. DNA for the CDR3: TGTGCCAGCAGCTGGGGGACTCCAGTAGGCCAAGAGACCCAGTACTTC. This sequence encodes CASSWGTPVGQETQYF.

CDR3 amino acids: CASSRRDGAQETQYF. CDR3 DNA sequence: TGTGCCAGTAGTAGACGGGATGGGGCGCAAGAGACCCAGTACTTC. The chain links TRBV19 to TRBJ2-5, with D perhaps matching TRBD1 or TRBD2 (5 bases each). Trimming removed 4 bases from V and 2 bases from J, with 14 bases in between. The CDR3 contains 15 residues. Germline-derived CDR1 and CDR2 are LNHDA and SQIVND (reference sequence).

In its sample, this clonotype was seen many times. The chain links TRBV2 to TRBJ2-3; D is perhaps TRBD1 or TRBD2 (6 bases each). This CDR3 contains 17 residues. V was pared by 4 bases and J by 0 bases, with 17 bases between. The V gene's germline CDR1 is SNHLY and CDR2 FYNNEI. This chain's CDR3 is CASSVGGPGTSTDTQYF. The CDR3 nucleotides are TGTGCCAGCAGTGTAGGGGGACCCGGGACTAGCACAGATACGCAGTATTTT. Complete variable domain (other parts from reference TRBV2 and TRBJ2-3): EPEVTQTPSHQVTQMGQEVILRCVPISNHLYFYWYRQILGQKVEFLVSFYNNEISEKSEIFDDQFSVERPDGSNFTLKIRSTKLEDSAMYFCASSVGGPGTSTDTQYFGPGTRLTVL.

This clonotype was found many times. An end of the junction does not agree with germline; a read error may underlie this. CDR3 DNA: TGTGCCAGCAGCGTAACTAGCGGGAGGGGGTACAATGAGCAGTTCTTC. Translating it yields CASSVTSGRGYNEQFF. This chain connects TRBV7-3 to TRBJ2-1; 13 nucleotides match TRBD2. Germline assignment: CDR1 SGHTA and CDR2 FQGTGA. CDR3 length equals 16 residues.

This clonotype showed up many times. The J gene is TRBJ2-3, the V gene TRBV18; D is ambiguous. Germline CDR1 is KGHSH and CDR2 is LQKENI. Trimming shortened V by 3 bases and J by 4 bases, and 5 bases separated the two germline ends. The CDR3 is 12 residues long. The CDR3 bases are TGTGCCAGCTCACCCACCGCAGATACGCAGTATTTT. Translated, it gives CASSPTADTQYF. Looking up the rest from reference TRBV18 and TRBJ2-3 gives the full variable domain: NAGVMQNPRHLVRRRGQEARLRCSPMKGHSHVYWYRQLPEEGLKFMVYLQKENIIDESGMPKERFSAEFPKEGPSILRIQQVVRGDSAAYFCASSPTADTQYFGPGTRLTVL.

This clonotype was picked up many times. The rearrangement uses TRBV5-1 and TRBJ2-7, with D unclear. Germline loops: CDR1 SGHRS, CDR2 YFSETQ. V gave up 1 base and J gave up 3 bases, with 11 bases separating them. This CDR3 is built from 14 residues. The CDR3 loop reads CASSLTGPYYEQYF. As DNA, the CDR3 is TGCGCCAGCAGCTTGACCGGGCCGTACTACGAGCAGTACTTC.

This clonotype was detected only a few times. The chain recombines TRBV4-1 with TRBJ2-7; 13 bases line up with TRBD2. Germline CDR1 MGHRA, CDR2 YSYEKL. Trimming at V came to 4 bases and at J to 4 bases, leaving 4 bases not matched to a gene. The CDR3 consists of 15 residues. For the CDR3, the DNA is TGCGCCAGCAGCCTACGGACTAGCGGGGGTTACGAGCAGTACTTC. Protein: CASSLRTSGGYEQYF.

CDR3 sequence: CASSIGHRNTEAFF. The CDR3 nucleotides are TGTGCCAGTAGTATAGGGCACCGGAACACTGAAGCTTTCTTT. The chain combines TRBV19 with TRBJ1-1; no firm D call. This CDR3 comprises 14 residues. The germline V gene encodes CDR1 LNHDA and CDR2 SQIVND (reference sequence). V dropped 1 base and J dropped 1 base, with 7 bases sitting between them.

This clonotype was picked up a small number of times. The rearrangement links TRBV9 to TRBJ1-6, with TRBD1 as a possible D gene (6 bases). V dropped 7 bases and J dropped 5 bases, with 16 bases sitting between them. Germline V CDR1 and CDR2: SGDLS, YYNGEE. The CDR3 is 15 residues long. The CDR3 protein is CASSRGRQDNSPLHF. The CDR3 nucleotides are TGTGCCAGCTCCCGCGGAAGACAGGATAATTCACCCCTCCACTTT.

This clonotype was counted only a few times. The chain has TRBV19 and TRBJ1-2; the match to TRBD1 covers 7 bases. The germline CDR1 and CDR2 sequences are LNHDA and SQIVND (reference sequence). The CDR3 is 12 amino acids. The ends lost 3 bases at V and 10 bases at J; junction bases unmatched: 5. This CDR3 is CASSMGRGIYTF. The CDR3 region has the DNA TGTGCCAGTAGTATGGGCAGGGGGATCTACACCTTC.